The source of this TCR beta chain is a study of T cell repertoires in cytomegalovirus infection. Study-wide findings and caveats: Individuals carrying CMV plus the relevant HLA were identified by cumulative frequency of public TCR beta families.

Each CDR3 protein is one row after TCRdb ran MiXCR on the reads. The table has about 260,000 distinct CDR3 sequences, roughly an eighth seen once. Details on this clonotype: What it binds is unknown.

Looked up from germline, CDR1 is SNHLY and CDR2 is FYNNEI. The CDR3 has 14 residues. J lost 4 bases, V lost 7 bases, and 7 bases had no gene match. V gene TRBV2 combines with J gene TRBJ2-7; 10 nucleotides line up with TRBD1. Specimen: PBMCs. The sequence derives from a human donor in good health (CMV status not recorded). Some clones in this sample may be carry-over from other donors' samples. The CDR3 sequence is CASTGTGALYEQYF. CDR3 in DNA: TGTGCCAGCACAGGGACAGGGGCCCTATACGAGCAGTACTTC.